What follows is one T cell receptor beta chain and its context. Its target is unknown. Germline V gene sequence: CDR1 SGHVS, CDR2 FQNEAQ. The germline V and J ends were trimmed by 3 bases and 7 bases, with 13 bases remaining between them. CDR3 length: 13 amino acids. This record comes from a study of cytomegalovirus exposure and HLA in healthy donors. Study-wide results and caveats: It was only CMV serostatus that was available as immune exposure information. According to a later analysis, donors in an Asian-associated ancestry cluster reportedly had fewer N-insertions than the roughly 670-donor mean. Reportedly, TCR beta sequences accurately predicted HLA-A and HLA-B alleles in most subjects. The authors later found most CMV-associated TCR beta chains appeared HLA-restricted.

PCR used 60 Vbeta primers and 13 Jbeta primers. Only in-frame clones appear in the TCRdb table, and some are missing; sequencing was by immunoSEQ multiplex PCR. The sample records approximately 82,000 clones, approximately 81% being singletons. The receptor was isolated from a woman aged 50 to 60 in good health and CMV-seropositive. The sample was PBMCs. The genes are TRBV7-8 and TRBJ2-7; TRBD2 is a possible D gene (6 bases). In DNA, the CDR3 is TGTGCCAGCAGCTTCGGCGGGGCTGGGGAGCAGTACTTC. Translation gives CASSFGGAGEQYF.